The clone carrying this TCR beta chain was counted between two and nine times. Its antigen is not identified. These data belong to a study of T-cell memory formation after mild COVID-19. Background on the study: Most TCR clusters belonged to a single donor. Overall study findings and caveats: Researchers found some responding clones in pre-infection memory, a sign that cross-reactive memory joined. Day 15 to 85 contracting clones showed balanced CD4/CD8; later expanders leaned CD4+.

Using constant-segment primers, 5'RACE produced TCR alpha and TCR beta cDNA libraries carrying sample barcodes and UMIs. Via MiXCR, TCRdb re-called the 5' RACE reads, giving one row per CDR3 protein. This sample carries 540,000 or so distinct CDR3 sequences, about 20% of them seen once, and the ten largest clones take around an eighth. This CDR3 region has 11 residues. From germline, CDR1 is SQVTM and CDR2 ANQGSEA. V gave up 8 bases and J gave up 6 bases, with 11 bases separating them. The sequencing input was PBMCs or a T cell subset sorted from them (not recorded which). The TCR was taken from an adult woman who had mild COVID-19 (a few samples of this study predate the infection). Cell type and time point are not known. The chain joins TRBV29-1 to TRBJ2-1; D is unclear. This CDR3 is CSPRWRNEQFF. The DNA for the CDR3 is TGCAGCCCACGATGGCGCAATGAGCAGTTCTTC.